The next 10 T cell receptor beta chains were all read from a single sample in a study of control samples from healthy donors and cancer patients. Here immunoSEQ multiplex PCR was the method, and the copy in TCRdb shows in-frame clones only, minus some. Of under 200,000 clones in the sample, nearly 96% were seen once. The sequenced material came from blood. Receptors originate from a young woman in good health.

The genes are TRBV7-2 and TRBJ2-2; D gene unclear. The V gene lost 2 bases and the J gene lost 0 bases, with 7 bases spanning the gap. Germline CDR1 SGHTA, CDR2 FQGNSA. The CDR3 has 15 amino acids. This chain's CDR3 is CASSLIVSNTGELFF. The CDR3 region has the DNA TGTGCCAGCAGCTTAATAGTCTCGAACACCGGGGAGCTGTTTTTT.

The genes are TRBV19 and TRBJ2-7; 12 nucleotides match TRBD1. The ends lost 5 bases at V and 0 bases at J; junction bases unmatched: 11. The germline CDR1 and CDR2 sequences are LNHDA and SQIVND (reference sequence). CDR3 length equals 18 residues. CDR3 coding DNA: TGTGCCAGTAGTGTCGCCGGGACAGGGGGCGCTAACTCCTACGAGCAGTACTTC. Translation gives CASSVAGTGGANSYEQYF.

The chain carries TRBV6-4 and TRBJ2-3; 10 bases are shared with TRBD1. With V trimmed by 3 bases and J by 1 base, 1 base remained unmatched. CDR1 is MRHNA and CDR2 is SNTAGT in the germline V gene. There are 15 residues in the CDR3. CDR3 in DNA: TGTGCCAGCAGTGAAGGGACAGGGGGCACAGATACGCAGTATTTT. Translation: CASSEGTGGTDTQYF.

The DNA of the CDR3 is TGTGCCAGCAGTTACGCAGGGGGATCTGATCAGCCCCAGCATTTT. It translates to CASSYAGGSDQPQHF. The chain employs TRBV7-9 and TRBJ1-5; TRBD1 aligns across 7 bases. CDR1 and CDR2 (germline): SEHNR, FQNEAQ (reference sequence). J was trimmed by 5 bases and V by 6 bases; bases with no gene match: 10. The CDR3 is 15 amino acids.

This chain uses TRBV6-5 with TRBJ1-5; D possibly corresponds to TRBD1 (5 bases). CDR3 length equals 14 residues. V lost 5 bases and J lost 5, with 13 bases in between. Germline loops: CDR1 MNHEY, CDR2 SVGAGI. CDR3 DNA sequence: TGTGCCAGCAGTCAATTTGGGGCGGATCAGCCCCAGCATTTT. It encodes CASSQFGADQPQHF.

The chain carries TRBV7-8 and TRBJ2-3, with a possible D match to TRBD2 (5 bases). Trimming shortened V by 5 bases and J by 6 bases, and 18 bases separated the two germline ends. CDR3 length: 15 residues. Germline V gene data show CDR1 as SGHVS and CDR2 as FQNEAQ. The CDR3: CASSRELGNVDTQYF. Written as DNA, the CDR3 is TGTGCCAGCAGCCGAGAACTAGGGAATGTGGATACGCAGTATTTT.

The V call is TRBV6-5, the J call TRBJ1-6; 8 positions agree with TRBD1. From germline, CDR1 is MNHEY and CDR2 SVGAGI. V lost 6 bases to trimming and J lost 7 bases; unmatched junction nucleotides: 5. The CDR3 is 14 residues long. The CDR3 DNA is TGTGCCAGCAGCAACCGACAGGGGAATTCACCCCTCCACTTT. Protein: CASSNRQGNSPLHF.

The CDR3 protein is CSVHGGVHEQFF. The CDR3 region has the DNA TGCAGCGTTCACGGGGGGGTCCATGAGCAGTTCTTC. The chain has TRBV29-1 and TRBJ2-1, with 8 bases that match TRBD2. The germline V gene encodes CDR1 SQVTM and CDR2 ANQGSEA. The CDR3 sequence is 12 residues long. Losses at the gene ends were 5 bases for V and 8 bases for J; bases not matched to a gene: 5.

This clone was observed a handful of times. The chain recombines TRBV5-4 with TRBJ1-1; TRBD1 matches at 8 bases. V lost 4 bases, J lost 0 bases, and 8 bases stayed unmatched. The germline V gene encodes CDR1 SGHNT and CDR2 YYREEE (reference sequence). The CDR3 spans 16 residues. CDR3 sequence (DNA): TGTGCCAGCAGCGCAAGGACAGGGAGGATGAACACTGAAGCTTTCTTT. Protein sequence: CASSARTGRMNTEAFF.

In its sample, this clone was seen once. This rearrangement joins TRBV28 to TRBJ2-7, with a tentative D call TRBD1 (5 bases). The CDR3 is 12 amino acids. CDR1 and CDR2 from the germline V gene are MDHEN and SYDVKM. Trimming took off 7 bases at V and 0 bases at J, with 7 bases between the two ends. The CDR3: CASNRNSYEQYF. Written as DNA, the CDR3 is TGTGCCAGCAACAGGAACTCCTACGAGCAGTACTTC.